Given below is one T cell receptor beta chain in context. The germline gives CDR1 SQVTM, CDR2 ANQGSEA. The CDR3 contains 12 residues. Trimming took off 8 bases at V and 4 bases at J, with 15 bases between the two ends. These data originate in a study of T cells after yellow fever vaccination. TCRdb reanalysed the 5' RACE reads using MiXCR and keeps one entry per CDR3 protein. The data contain about 360,000 distinct CDR3 sequences, 6.2% of them singletons. The specimen comprised PBMCs, sampled 5 days after the yellow fever booster vaccination. The TCR sequence derives from a man aged 25 to 40 who received the YFV17D yellow fever vaccine. The gene calls are TRBV29-1 and TRBJ2-7; D might be TRBD1 (6 bases). This chain's CDR3 is CSIRTDLYEQYF. Written as DNA, the CDR3 is TGCAGCATAAGGACAGATCTATACGAGCAGTACTTC.